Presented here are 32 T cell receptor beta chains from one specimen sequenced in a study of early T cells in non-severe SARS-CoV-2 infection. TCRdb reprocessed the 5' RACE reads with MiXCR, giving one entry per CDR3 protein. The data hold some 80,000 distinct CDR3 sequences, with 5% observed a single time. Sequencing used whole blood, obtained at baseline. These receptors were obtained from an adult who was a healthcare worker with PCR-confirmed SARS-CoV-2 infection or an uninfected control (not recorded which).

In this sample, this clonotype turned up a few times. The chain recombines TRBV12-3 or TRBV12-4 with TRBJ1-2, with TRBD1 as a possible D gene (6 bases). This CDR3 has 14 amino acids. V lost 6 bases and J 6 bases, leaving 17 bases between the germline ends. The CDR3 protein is CASSLKGGIDGYTF. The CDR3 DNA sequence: TGTGCCAGCAGCCTTAAAGGGGGGATCGATGGCTACACCTTC.

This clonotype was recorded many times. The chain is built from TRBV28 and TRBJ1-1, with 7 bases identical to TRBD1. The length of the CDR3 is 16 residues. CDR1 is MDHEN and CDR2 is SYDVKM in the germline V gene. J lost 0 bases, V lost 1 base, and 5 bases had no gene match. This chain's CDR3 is CASSLLGQSMNTEAFF. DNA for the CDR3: TGTGCCAGCAGTTTATTGGGACAGAGCATGAACACTGAAGCTTTCTTT.

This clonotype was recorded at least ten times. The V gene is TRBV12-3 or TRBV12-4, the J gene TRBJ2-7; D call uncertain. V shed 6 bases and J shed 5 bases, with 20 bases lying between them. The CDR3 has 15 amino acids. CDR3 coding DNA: TGTGCCAGCAGCACCCGTCAGAGATTGCCCCACGAGCAGTACTTC. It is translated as CASSTRQRLPHEQYF.

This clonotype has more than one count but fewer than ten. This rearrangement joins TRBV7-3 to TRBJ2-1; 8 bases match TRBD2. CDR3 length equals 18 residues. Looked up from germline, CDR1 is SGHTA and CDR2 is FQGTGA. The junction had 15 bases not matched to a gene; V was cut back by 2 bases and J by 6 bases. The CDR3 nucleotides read TGTGCCAGCAGCTTATTTGCAGGGGCGTTTGGGACTAGCAATGAGCAGTTCTTC. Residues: CASSLFAGAFGTSNEQFF.

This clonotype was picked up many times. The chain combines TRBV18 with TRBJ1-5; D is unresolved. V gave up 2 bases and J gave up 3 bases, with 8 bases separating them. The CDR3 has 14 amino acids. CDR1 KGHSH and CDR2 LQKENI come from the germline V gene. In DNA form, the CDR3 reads TGTGCCAGCTCACCATACCAAAACAATCAGCCCCAGCATTTT. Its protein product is CASSPYQNNQPQHF. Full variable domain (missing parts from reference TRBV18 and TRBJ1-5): NAGVMQNPRHLVRRRGQEARLRCSPMKGHSHVYWYRQLPEEGLKFMVYLQKENIIDESGMPKERFSAEFPKEGPSILRIQQVVRGDSAAYFCASSPYQNNQPQHFGDGTRLSIL.

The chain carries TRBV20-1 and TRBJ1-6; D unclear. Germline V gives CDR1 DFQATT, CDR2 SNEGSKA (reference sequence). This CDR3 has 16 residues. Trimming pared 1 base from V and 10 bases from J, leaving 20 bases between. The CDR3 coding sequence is TGCAGTGCTAGAGGGCCCCGGAGGGTGGAGGAATCACCCCTCCACTTT. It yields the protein CSARGPRRVEESPLHF.

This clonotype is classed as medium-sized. DNA for the CDR3: TGCAGTGCCTTCCCGGGACTAGCAGTAAATGAGCAGTTCTTC. This codes for CSAFPGLAVNEQFF. The V call is TRBV20-1, the J call TRBJ2-1; the match to TRBD2 covers 9 bases. Trimming at V came to 6 bases and at J to 7 bases, leaving 10 bases not matched to a gene. Germline CDR1 reads DFQATT; CDR2 reads SNEGSKA (reference sequence). This CDR3 region has 14 residues.

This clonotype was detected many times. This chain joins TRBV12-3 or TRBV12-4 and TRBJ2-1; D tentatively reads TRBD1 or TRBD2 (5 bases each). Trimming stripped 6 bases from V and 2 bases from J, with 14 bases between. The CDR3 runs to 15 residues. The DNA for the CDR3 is TGTGCCAGCAGCCCGGGACCCCGGACCTACAATGAGCAGTTCTTC. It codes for CASSPGPRTYNEQFF.

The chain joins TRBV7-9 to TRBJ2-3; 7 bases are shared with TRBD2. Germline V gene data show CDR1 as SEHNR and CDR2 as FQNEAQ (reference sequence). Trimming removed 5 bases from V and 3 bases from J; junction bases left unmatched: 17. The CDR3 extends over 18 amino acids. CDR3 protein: CASSPQLRLAEVTDTQYF. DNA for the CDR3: TGTGCCAGCAGCCCTCAACTCAGGCTAGCGGAAGTAACAGATACGCAGTATTTT.

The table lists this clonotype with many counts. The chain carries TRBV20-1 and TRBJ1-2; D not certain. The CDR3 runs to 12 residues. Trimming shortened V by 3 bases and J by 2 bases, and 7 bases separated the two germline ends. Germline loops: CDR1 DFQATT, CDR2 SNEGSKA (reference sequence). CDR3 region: CSASTDNYGYTF. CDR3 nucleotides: TGCAGTGCTAGTACAGACAACTATGGCTACACCTTC.

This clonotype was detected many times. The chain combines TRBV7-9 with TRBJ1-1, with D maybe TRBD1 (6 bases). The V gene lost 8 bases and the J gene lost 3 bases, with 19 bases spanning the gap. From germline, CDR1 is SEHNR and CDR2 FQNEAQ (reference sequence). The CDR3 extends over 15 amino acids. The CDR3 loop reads CASVFPRGADTEAFF. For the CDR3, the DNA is TGTGCCAGCGTCTTCCCGCGGGGGGCCGACACTGAAGCTTTCTTT. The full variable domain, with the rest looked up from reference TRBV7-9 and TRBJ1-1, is DTGVSQNPRHKITKRGQNVTFRCDPISEHNRLYWYRQTLGQGPEFLTYFQNEAQLEKSRLLSDRFSAERPKGSFSTLEIQRTEQGDSAMYLCASVFPRGADTEAFFGQGTRLTVV.

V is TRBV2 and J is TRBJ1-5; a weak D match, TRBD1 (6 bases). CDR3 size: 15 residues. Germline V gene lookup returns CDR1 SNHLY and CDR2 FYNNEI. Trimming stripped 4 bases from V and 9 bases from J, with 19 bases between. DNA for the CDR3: TGTGCCAGCAGTGCTGACAGGTCATCCAGGAGGCCCCAGCATTTT. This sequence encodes CASSADRSSRRPQHF. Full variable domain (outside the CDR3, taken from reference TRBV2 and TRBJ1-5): EPEVTQTPSHQVTQMGQEVILRCVPISNHLYFYWYRQILGQKVEFLVSFYNNEISEKSEIFDDQFSVERPDGSNFTLKIRSTKLEDSAMYFCASSADRSSRRPQHFGDGTRLSIL.

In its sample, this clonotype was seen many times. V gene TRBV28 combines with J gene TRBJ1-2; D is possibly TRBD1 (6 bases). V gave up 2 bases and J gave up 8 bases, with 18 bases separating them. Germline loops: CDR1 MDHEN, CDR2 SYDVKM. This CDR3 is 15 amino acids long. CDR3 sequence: CASSLPTGSTRGYTF. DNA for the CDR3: TGTGCCAGCAGTTTACCGACAGGCTCGACGAGGGGCTACACCTTC.

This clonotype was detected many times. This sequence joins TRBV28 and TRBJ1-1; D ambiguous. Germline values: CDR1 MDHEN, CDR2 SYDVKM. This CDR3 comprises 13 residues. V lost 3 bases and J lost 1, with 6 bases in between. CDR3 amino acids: CASSFSPNTEAFF. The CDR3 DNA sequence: TGTGCCAGCAGTTTCTCTCCGAACACTGAAGCTTTCTTT.

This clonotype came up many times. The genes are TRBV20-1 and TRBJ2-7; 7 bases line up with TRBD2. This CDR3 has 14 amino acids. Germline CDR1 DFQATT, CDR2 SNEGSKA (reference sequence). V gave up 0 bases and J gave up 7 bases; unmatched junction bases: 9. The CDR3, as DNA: TGCAGTGCTAGAGAAGGCGGGAGTCTTGAGGAGCAGTACTTC. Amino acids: CSAREGGSLEEQYF.

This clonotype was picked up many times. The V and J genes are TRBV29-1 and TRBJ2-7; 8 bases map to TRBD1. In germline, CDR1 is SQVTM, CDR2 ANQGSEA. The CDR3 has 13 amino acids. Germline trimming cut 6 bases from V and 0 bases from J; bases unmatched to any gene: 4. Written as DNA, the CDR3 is TGCAGCGTGGATGGGACAGGCTCCTACGAGCAGTACTTC. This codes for CSVDGTGSYEQYF.

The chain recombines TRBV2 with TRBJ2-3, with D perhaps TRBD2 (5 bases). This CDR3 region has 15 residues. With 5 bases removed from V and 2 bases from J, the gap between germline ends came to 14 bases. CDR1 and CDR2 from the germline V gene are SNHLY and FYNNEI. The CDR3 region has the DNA TGTGCCAGCAGTTCCCTTGCGGGCGCCACAGATACGCAGTATTTT. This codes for CASSSLAGATDTQYF.

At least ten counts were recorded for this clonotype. Here the CDR3 reads CSAARSSGGTDTQYF. The CDR3 DNA reads as TGCAGTGCGGCGAGGTCTAGCGGAGGCACAGATACGCAGTATTTT. The genes are TRBV20-1 and TRBJ2-3, with TRBD2 matching over 7 bases. Trimming at V came to 6 bases and at J to 1 base, leaving 10 bases not matched to a gene. Germline assignment: CDR1 DFQATT and CDR2 SNEGSKA (reference sequence). CDR3 length: 15 residues.

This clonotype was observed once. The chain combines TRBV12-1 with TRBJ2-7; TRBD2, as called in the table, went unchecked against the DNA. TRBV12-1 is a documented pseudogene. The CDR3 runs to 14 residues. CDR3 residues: CASRGLAAAYEQYF. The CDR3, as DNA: TGTGCCAGCAGGGGACTAGCCGCCGCCTACGAGCAGTACTTC.

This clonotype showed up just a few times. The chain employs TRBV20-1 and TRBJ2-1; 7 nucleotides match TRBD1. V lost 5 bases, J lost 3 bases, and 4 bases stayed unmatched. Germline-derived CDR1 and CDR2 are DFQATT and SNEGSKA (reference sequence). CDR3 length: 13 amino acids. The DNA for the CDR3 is TGCAGTGCTCCCGACAGGGACTACAATGAGCAGTTCTTC. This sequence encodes CSAPDRDYNEQFF.

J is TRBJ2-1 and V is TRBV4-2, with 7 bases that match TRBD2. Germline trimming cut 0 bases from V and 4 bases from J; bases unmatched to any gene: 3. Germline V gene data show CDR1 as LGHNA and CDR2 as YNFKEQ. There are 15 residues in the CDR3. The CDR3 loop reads CASSQEGGSYNEQFF. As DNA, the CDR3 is TGTGCCAGCAGCCAAGAGGGCGGGAGTTACAATGAGCAGTTCTTC.

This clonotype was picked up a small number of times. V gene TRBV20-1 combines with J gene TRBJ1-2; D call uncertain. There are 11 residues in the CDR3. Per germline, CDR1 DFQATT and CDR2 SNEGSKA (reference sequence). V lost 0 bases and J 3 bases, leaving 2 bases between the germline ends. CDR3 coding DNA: TGCAGTGCTAGAGAGGACTATGGCTACACCTTC. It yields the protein CSAREDYGYTF.

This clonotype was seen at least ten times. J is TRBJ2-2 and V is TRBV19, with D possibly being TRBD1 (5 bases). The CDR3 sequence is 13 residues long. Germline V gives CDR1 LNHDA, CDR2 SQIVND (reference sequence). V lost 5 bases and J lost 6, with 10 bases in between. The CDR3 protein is CASSPLTAGELFF. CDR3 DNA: TGTGCCAGTAGTCCCCTGACAGCCGGGGAGCTGTTTTTT.

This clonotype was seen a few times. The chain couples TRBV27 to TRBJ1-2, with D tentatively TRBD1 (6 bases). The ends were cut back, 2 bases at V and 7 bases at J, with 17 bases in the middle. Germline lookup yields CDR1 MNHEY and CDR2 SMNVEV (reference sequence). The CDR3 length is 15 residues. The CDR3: CASSLTRQAGSGYTF. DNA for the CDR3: TGTGCCAGCAGTTTAACGAGACAGGCGGGCTCTGGCTACACCTTC.

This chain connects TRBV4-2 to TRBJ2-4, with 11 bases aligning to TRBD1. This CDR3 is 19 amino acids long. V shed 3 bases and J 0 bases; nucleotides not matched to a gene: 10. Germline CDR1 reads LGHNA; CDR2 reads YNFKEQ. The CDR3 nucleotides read TGTGCCAGCAGCCACCCCCAGGGACAGGGGGAGGTAGCCAAAAACATTCAGTACTTC. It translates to CASSHPQGQGEVAKNIQYF.

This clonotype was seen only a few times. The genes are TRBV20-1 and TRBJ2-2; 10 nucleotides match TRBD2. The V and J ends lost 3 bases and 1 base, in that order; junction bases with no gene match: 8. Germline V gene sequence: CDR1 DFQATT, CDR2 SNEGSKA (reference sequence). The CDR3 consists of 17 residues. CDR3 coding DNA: TGCAGTGCTAGGCGGGCTACTAGCGGGGAGAACACCGGGGAGCTGTTTTTT. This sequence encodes CSARRATSGENTGELFF.

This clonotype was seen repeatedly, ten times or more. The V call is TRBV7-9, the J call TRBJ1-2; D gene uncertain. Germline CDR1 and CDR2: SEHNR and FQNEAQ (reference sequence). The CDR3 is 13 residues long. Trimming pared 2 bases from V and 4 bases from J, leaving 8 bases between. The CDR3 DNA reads TGTGCCAGCAGCTTATCGACGGCCTATGGCTACACCTTC. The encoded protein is CASSLSTAYGYTF.

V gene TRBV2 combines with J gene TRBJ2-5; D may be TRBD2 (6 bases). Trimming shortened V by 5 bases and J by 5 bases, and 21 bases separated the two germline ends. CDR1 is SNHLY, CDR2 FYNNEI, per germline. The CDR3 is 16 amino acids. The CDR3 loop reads CASSPSAWGVMETQYF. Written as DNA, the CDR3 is TGTGCCAGCAGTCCAAGTGCGTGGGGGGTAATGGAGACCCAGTACTTC.

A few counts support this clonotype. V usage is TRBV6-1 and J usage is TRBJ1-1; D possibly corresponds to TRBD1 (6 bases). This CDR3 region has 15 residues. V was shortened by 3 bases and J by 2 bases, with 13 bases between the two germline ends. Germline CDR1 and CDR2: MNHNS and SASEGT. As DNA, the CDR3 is TGTGCCAGCAGTGACCTGGGAGGGGGAAACACTGAAGCTTTCTTT. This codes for CASSDLGGGNTEAFF.

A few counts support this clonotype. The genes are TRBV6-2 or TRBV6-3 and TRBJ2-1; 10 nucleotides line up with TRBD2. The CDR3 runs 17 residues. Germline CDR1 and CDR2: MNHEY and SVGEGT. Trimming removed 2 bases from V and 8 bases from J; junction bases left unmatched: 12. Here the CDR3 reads CASSYTGLASLSDEQFF. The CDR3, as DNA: TGTGCCAGCAGTTACACGGGACTAGCGTCTTTGTCCGATGAGCAGTTCTTC.

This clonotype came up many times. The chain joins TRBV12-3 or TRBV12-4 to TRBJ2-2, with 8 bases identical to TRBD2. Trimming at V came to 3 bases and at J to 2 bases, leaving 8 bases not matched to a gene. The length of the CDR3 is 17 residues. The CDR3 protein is CASSLKGSGINTGELFF. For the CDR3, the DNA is TGTGCCAGCAGTTTGAAGGGTAGCGGGATAAACACCGGGGAGCTGTTTTTT.

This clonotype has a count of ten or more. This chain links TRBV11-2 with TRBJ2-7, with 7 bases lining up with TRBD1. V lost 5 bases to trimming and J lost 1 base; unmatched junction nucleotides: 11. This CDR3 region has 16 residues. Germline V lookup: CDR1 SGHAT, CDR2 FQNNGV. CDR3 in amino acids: CASSPNAGTASYEQYF. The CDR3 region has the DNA TGTGCCAGCAGCCCTAACGCTGGGACAGCGTCCTACGAGCAGTACTTC.